This T cell receptor beta chain was documented in a study of T cell responses to AZD1222 COVID-19 vaccine listed by TCRdb under 2021. Context from the whole study: AZD1222 recipients whose second dose came at about 4 weeks and those whose second dose came at about 12 weeks were combined into one group, since spike-specific TCR depth and breadth did not differ between the two schedules. A total of over 230 trial participants underwent TCR sequencing, of whom 207 had received two doses of AZD1222 and about 25 had received two doses of the MenACWY control vaccine. Trial participants were enrolled by age into 18-55, 56-69 and 70-plus year subgroups, with roughly 160, 29 and 62 TCR-sequenced participants respectively.

For this clone: Its target antigen remains unknown. Base-call qualities are not available, and no considerably larger clone is one nucleotide away.

From cysteine to phenylalanine, the CDR3 is 14 amino acids long. Only the CDR3 part of the read is kept: 42 bases, read in frame from the first base. The junction shows trimming of 4 bases on V and 5 bases on J, and the gene matches do not reach 6 bases of it. As encoded in the germline V gene, CDR1 is SGHRS while CDR2 is YFSETQ. The full study reports these points: In the small 56-69-year group, the increase in depth fell short of significance, most likely because of low power. Because no day 14 peak-response samples were available, the repertoires could be characterized only after the peak T cell response. Participants were mostly white British, with more females than males. The authors suggested clonal diversity may have been underestimated. A significant rise in spike-specific TCR breadth and depth was observed after two AZD1222 doses relative to day 0 and relative to MenACWY recipients. Epitopes outside the regions mutated in the B.1.351 and B.1.1.7 variants were reportedly recognized by nearly half of the unique spike-specific TCRs. Conclusions about previously exposed vaccinees are limited, since just 6 or 7 AZD1222 recipients were seropositive for SARS-CoV-2 at baseline. The vaccine-associated CD4 TCRs covered the entire spike protein, and the dominant responses fell in regions 160-218 and 743-854.

What this sample's time point label stands for: baseline before first vaccination. Vaccinee samples were obtained from the UK trials COV001 and COV002, which included a single-blind randomized controlled phase 2/3 trial of AZD1222 (ChAdOx1 nCoV-19) in healthy adults. For TCRbeta chain sequencing, PBMC samples were collected from trial participants at day 0 and at day 28 after the second dose. The CDR3 regions of human TCRbeta chains were subjected to immunosequencing. On the authors' methods: Repertoire TCRs were checked for matches against a reference library of SARS-CoV-2-specific TCRs that had been generated using the MIRA antigen-specificity platform. Breadth was defined as the fraction of unique TCRs that were SARS-CoV-2-associated. Depth was defined as the fraction of total T cells that were SARS-CoV-2-associated. Using the MIRA data, each spike-specific TCR was mapped to the spike region that the TCR reacts to and placed in a CD4 or CD8 class. Log10-transformed breadth and depth values were compared by one-way ANOVA with Sidak's multiple comparisons tests. TCRdb provides this immuneACCESS table in a form limited to in-frame rearrangements. Some clones are lacking; in checked studies, under half of them reflect an unresolved V gene, and why the rest are absent is not known. V and J calls plus clone size are reproduced from that table; the DNA served to infer D and trimming. A total of 95,000 to 100,000 clones appear in this sample, roughly 87% of them only once. In total, the top ten clones hold 16% of the sample.

The sample was peripheral blood, taken on day 0 of AZD1222 vaccination. The TCR originated in an adult in good health. The rearranged chain carries TRBV5-1 and TRBJ1-2, and TRBD1 matches 9 of the central bases. Here the CDR3 is given as CASSETGGEYGYTF. The nucleotide sequence reads TGCGCCAGCAGCGAGACAGGGGGGGAGTATGGCTACACCTTC. The CDR3 plus the reference TRBV5-1 and TRBJ1-2 genes for the other parts give the full variable domain: KAGVTQTPRYLIKTRGQQVTLSCSPISGHRSVSWYQQTPGQGLQFLFEYFSETQRNKGNFPGRFSGRQFSNSRSEMNVSTLELGDSALYLCASSETGGEYGYTFGSGTRLTVV.